One and the same sample provided the 24 T cell receptor beta chains below, sequenced in a study of blood T cell repertoires in COVID-19. The protocol was immunoSEQ multiplex PCR, while the TCRdb copy is restricted to in-frame clones and leaves out a portion. The table shows fewer than 300,000 clones, with over 75% occurring only once. Sequencing was done on a sample of PBMCs or T cells enriched from blood (not recorded which). These TCRs come from a woman younger than 45 who had recovered from COVID-19.

The V gene is TRBV9, the J gene TRBJ1-2, with 10 nucleotides matching TRBD1. Germline-derived CDR1 and CDR2 are SGDLS and YYNGEE. Trimming took 4 bases from V and 7 from J; bases not matched to a gene: 10. This CDR3 is 15 amino acids long. DNA for the CDR3: TGTGCCAGCAGCACGCGACAGGGGGCTAAAGGTGGCTACACCTTC. It encodes CASSTRQGAKGGYTF.

The chain uses TRBV2 and TRBJ1-4, with D maybe TRBD1 (6 bases). Germline CDR1 and CDR2: SNHLY and FYNNEI. CDR3 size: 14 residues. Between the trimmed V and J ends, which lost 1 base and 5 bases, there was a span of 8 bases. The CDR3: CASSEGTVNEKLFF. Here the CDR3 DNA reads TGTGCCAGCAGTGAAGGGACAGTGAATGAAAAACTGTTTTTT.

The CDR3 coding sequence is TGTGCCAGCAGTCAGGGACTAGCGGACCCCTACGAGCAGTACTTC. Translation: CASSQGLADPYEQYF. The V call is TRBV11-1, the J call TRBJ2-7; TRBD2 matches 11 bases. The CDR3 extends over 15 amino acids. V lost 6 bases to trimming and J lost 2 bases; unmatched junction nucleotides: 6. CDR1 is SGHAT and CDR2 is FQDESV in the germline V gene (reference sequence).

The J gene is TRBJ1-2, the V gene TRBV27; TRBD1 aligns across 9 bases. Germline loops: CDR1 MNHEY, CDR2 SMNVEV (reference sequence). Trimming removed 5 bases from V and 8 bases from J; junction bases left unmatched: 12. The length of the CDR3 is 15 residues. The CDR3 bases are TGTGCCAGCAGTACCAACCCCGGGACAGGGAAGGGCTACACCTTC. This encodes CASSTNPGTGKGYTF.

This clone was observed a single time. This chain connects TRBV28 to TRBJ2-7; 9 nucleotides agree with TRBD1. The CDR3 is made up of 16 amino acids. Germline V gene data show CDR1 as MDHEN and CDR2 as SYDVKM. The V segment lost 3 bases and the J segment 6 bases; nucleotides outside the gene matches: 12. The CDR3 DNA reads TGTGCCAGCAGTTTGCAAGCCGGGACAGGGATTATCGAGCAGTACTTC. Encoded protein: CASSLQAGTGIIEQYF.

The V and J genes are TRBV6-6 and TRBJ2-4, with a weak D call TRBD1 (5 bases). The CDR3 runs to 12 residues. V was trimmed by 1 base and J by 15 bases, leaving 13 bases between them. The V gene's germline CDR1 is MNHNY and CDR2 SVGAGI (reference sequence). Here the CDR3 reads CASSYYQGRVYF. CDR3 nucleotides: TGTGCCAGCAGTTACTATCAGGGTCGGGTGTACTTC.

J is TRBJ2-7 and V is TRBV9; 13 bases map to TRBD2. The CDR3 runs 18 residues. Germline V lookup: CDR1 SGDLS, CDR2 YYNGEE. J lost 3 bases, V lost 3 bases, and 12 bases had no gene match. CDR3 DNA: TGTGCCAGCAGCGGACGGGGCGAAGGGACTAGCGGGGTCTACGAGCAGTACTTC. It encodes CASSGRGEGTSGVYEQYF. Full variable domain (outside the CDR3, taken from reference TRBV9 and TRBJ2-7): DSGVTQTPKHLITATGQRVTLRCSPRSGDLSVYWYQQSLDQGLQFLIQYYNGEERAKGNILERFSAQQFPDLHSELNLSSLELGDSALYFCASSGRGEGTSGVYEQYFGPGTRLTVT.

The gene calls are TRBV28 and TRBJ2-1; 11 bases match TRBD2. V was clipped by 4 bases and J by 7 bases; unmatched bases: 12. Germline loops: CDR1 MDHEN, CDR2 SYDVKM. The CDR3 is 17 residues long. The CDR3 reads CASSSPLLAGEENEQFF. The CDR3 DNA reads as TGTGCCAGCAGTTCCCCGTTACTAGCGGGAGAAGAAAATGAGCAGTTCTTC. The whole variable domain, filled in from reference TRBV28 and TRBJ2-1, reads DVKVTQSSRYLVKRTGEKVFLECVQDMDHENMFWYRQDPGLGLRLIYFSYDVKMKEKGDIPEGYSVSREKKERFSLILESASTNQTSMYLCASSSPLLAGEENEQFFGPGTRLTVL.

The J gene is TRBJ1-2, the V gene TRBV6-5, with TRBD1 as a possible D gene (5 bases). Germline CDR1 is MNHEY and CDR2 is SVGAGI. There are 13 residues in the CDR3. The V end was cut by 6 bases, the J end by 7 bases, with 15 bases between. The CDR3 sequence is CASRTGGSGGYTF. Here the CDR3 DNA reads TGTGCCAGCAGGACGGGGGGGAGTGGTGGCTACACCTTC.

The chain joins TRBV11-2 to TRBJ2-5; weak D call: TRBD1 (5 bases). CDR3 length equals 14 residues. Germline loops: CDR1 SGHAT, CDR2 FQNNGV. Trimming left V 5 bases short and J 1 base short, with 11 bases between. CDR3 sequence: CASSALTVQETQYF. Here the CDR3 DNA reads TGTGCCAGCAGCGCCTTGACAGTCCAAGAGACCCAGTACTTC.

V gene TRBV28 combines with J gene TRBJ1-1, with D perhaps TRBD1 (6 bases). Trimming left V 6 bases short and J 1 base short, with 15 bases between. The CDR3 runs to 15 residues. Germline values: CDR1 MDHEN, CDR2 SYDVKM. The CDR3 DNA follows: TGTGCCAGCAGAACTAAAGACAGGAGGAACACTGAAGCTTTCTTT. Amino acid sequence: CASRTKDRRNTEAFF.

This chain connects TRBV6-2 or TRBV6-3 to TRBJ2-3, with TRBD2 matching 13 bases. Germline V gene lookup returns CDR1 MNHEY and CDR2 SVGEGT. V was pared by 4 bases and J by 5 bases, with 12 bases of the junction left unmatched. This CDR3 is built from 18 residues. Here the CDR3 reads CASSFPARLAGGEDTQYF. The CDR3 nucleotides read TGTGCCAGCAGTTTCCCAGCGAGACTAGCGGGAGGTGAAGATACGCAGTATTTT.

The genes are TRBV2 and TRBJ2-3, with 8 bases aligning to TRBD2. The germline V gene encodes CDR1 SNHLY and CDR2 FYNNEI. This CDR3 comprises 15 residues. V trimming: 1 base; J trimming: 5 bases; junction bases outside the gene matches: 5. This CDR3 reads CASSEGAGVGDTQYF. The CDR3 bases are TGTGCCAGCAGTGAAGGAGCGGGAGTAGGAGATACGCAGTATTTT.

The gene calls are TRBV5-1 and TRBJ1-4, with D possibly matching TRBD1 (6 bases). The CDR3 totals 15 residues. Trimming removed 4 bases from V and 8 bases from J, with 18 bases in between. Germline V gene lookup returns CDR1 SGHRS and CDR2 YFSETQ. CDR3 sequence reads: CASSRSGAGEEKLFF. Here the CDR3 DNA reads TGCGCCAGCAGCCGATCGGGGGCGGGGGAAGAAAAACTGTTTTTT.

A single count supports this clone. This may stem from a read error, because a much larger clone lies one nucleotide away. The chain joins TRBV4-3 to TRBJ2-7; TRBD2 agrees at 12 bases. Per the germline V gene, CDR1 is LGHNA and CDR2 is YSLEER. The CDR3 sequence is 14 residues long. V trimming: 3 bases; J trimming: 4 bases; junction bases outside the gene matches: 1. Written as DNA, the CDR3 is TGCGCCAGCAGCCAGGGACTAGCGGGTTACGAGCAGTACTTC. As protein: CASSQGLAGYEQYF.

This chain links TRBV19 with TRBJ2-7, with TRBD1 as a possible D gene (6 bases). Trimming took off 7 bases at V and 2 bases at J, with 15 bases between the two ends. Germline assignment: CDR1 LNHDA and CDR2 SQIVND (reference sequence). This CDR3 region has 14 residues. CDR3 in amino acids: CASNHRVGPYEQYF. The CDR3 DNA sequence: TGTGCCAGTAACCACAGGGTTGGTCCCTACGAGCAGTACTTC. Supplemented by reference TRBV19 and TRBJ2-7, the full variable domain reads DGGITQSPKYLFRKEGQNVTLSCEQNLNHDAMYWYRQDPGQGLRLIYYSQIVNDFQKGDIAEGYSVSREKKESFPLTVTSAQKNPTAFYLCASNHRVGPYEQYFGPGTRLTVT.

This sequence joins TRBV15 and TRBJ1-1; 8 bases line up with TRBD1. Looked up from germline, CDR1 is LNHNV and CDR2 is YYDKDF (reference sequence). Losses at the gene ends were 4 bases for V and 10 bases for J; bases not matched to a gene: 11. The CDR3 spans 14 residues. This CDR3 reads CATSNQFPDRGAFF. CDR3 DNA: TGTGCCACCAGCAACCAATTTCCCGACAGGGGAGCTTTCTTT. The full variable domain, rest sourced from reference TRBV15 and TRBJ1-1, is DAMVIQNPRYQVTQFGKPVTLSCSQTLNHNVMYWYQQKSSQAPKLLFHYYDKDFNNEADTPDNFQSRRPNTSFCFLDIRSPGLGDTAMYLCATSNQFPDRGAFFGQGTRLTVV.

This chain uses TRBV4-1 with TRBJ2-5; TRBD1 aligns across 12 bases. Germline V gene sequence: CDR1 MGHRA, CDR2 YSYEKL. With 0 bases clipped from V and 5 bases from J, the junction kept 4 bases outside the gene matches. CDR3 size: 16 residues. CDR3 amino acids: CASSQEGQGAWETQYF. The CDR3 DNA sequence: TGCGCCAGCAGCCAAGAGGGACAGGGGGCGTGGGAGACCCAGTACTTC.

This clone showed up just a few times. The rearrangement links TRBV19 to TRBJ1-4; the D gene is possibly TRBD1 (6 bases). The germline V gene has CDR1 LNHDA and CDR2 SQIVND (reference sequence). The CDR3 has 14 amino acids. Trimming cost V 5 bases and J 7 bases, with 14 bases left between them. The CDR3 coding sequence is TGTGCCAGTAGTGGGGGCCAGTATGTTGAAAAACTGTTTTTT. Translation gives CASSGGQYVEKLFF.

Notes on this clone: Additional DNA sequences in this sample encode the identical CDR3. The chain couples TRBV28 to TRBJ1-2, with 9 nucleotides matching TRBD1. The V segment lost 5 bases and the J segment 2 bases; nucleotides outside the gene matches: 3. CDR1 and CDR2 (germline): MDHEN, SYDVKM. This CDR3 contains 14 residues. The CDR3 region is CASSLGQGNYGYTF. CDR3 coding DNA: TGTGCCAGCAGTCTAGGACAGGGGAACTATGGCTACACCTTC.

The chain is built from TRBV19 and TRBJ1-4; 9 bases agree with TRBD1. Looked up from germline, CDR1 is LNHDA and CDR2 is SQIVND (reference sequence). The CDR3 consists of 13 residues. The V segment lost 10 bases and the J segment 7 bases; nucleotides outside the gene matches: 7. CDR3 coding DNA: TGTGCCACGGGGGGACAGGGTAGTGAAAAACTGTTTTTT. Translated: CATGGQGSEKLFF.

The chain carries TRBV7-8 and TRBJ1-3, with 7 bases fitting TRBD1. Trimming removed 5 bases from V and 4 bases from J; junction bases left unmatched: 11. This CDR3 region has 16 residues. The germline CDR1 and CDR2 sequences are SGHVS and FQNEAQ. CDR3 nucleotides: TGTGCCAGCAGCCGAGACTCAACAGGGGTCGGAAACACCATATATTTT. As protein: CASSRDSTGVGNTIYF.

This sequence joins TRBV4-2 and TRBJ2-7; 11 nucleotides match TRBD2. CDR1 and CDR2 (germline): LGHNA, YNFKEQ. V was clipped by 0 bases and J by 4 bases; unmatched bases: 14. This CDR3 has 19 residues. CDR3 amino acids: CASSQDEGSGRASLYEQYF. CDR3 sequence (DNA): TGTGCCAGCAGCCAAGATGAGGGTAGCGGGAGGGCCTCTCTTTACGAGCAGTACTTC.

The genes are TRBV19 and TRBJ2-2, with 10 bases aligning to TRBD2. The CDR3 length is 17 residues. J lost 0 bases, V lost 4 bases, and 5 bases had no gene match. The germline gives CDR1 LNHDA, CDR2 SQIVND (reference sequence). CDR3 residues: CASSTLLAGTNTGELFF. The CDR3 region has the DNA TGTGCCAGTAGTACCCTACTAGCGGGAACGAACACCGGGGAGCTGTTTTTT.